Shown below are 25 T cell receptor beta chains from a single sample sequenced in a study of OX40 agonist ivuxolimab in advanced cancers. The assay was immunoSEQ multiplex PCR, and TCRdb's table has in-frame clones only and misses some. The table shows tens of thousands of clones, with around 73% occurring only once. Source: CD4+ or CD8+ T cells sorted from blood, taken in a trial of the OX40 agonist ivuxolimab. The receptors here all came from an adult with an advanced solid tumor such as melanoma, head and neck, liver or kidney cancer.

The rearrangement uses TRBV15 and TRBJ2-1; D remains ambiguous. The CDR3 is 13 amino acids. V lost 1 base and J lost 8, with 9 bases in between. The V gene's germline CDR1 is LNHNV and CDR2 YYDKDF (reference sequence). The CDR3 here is CATSRVGWDEQFF. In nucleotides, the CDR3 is TGTGCCACCAGCAGAGTCGGGTGGGATGAGCAGTTCTTC.

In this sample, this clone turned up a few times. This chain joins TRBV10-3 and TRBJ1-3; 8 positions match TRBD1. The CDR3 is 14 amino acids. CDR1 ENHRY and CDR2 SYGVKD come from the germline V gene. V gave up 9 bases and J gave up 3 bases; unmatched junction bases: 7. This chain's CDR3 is CAIEGDRGGNTIYF. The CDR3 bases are TGTGCCATTGAGGGCGACAGGGGTGGAAACACCATATATTTT.

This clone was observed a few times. This CDR3 reads CASKDPGQRGEQYF. As DNA, the CDR3 is TGTGCCAGTAAAGACCCGGGACAGCGAGGCGAGCAGTACTTC. The chain uses TRBV19 and TRBJ2-7, with TRBD1 matching over 7 bases. V trimming: 7 bases; J trimming: 6 bases; junction bases outside the gene matches: 12. Germline CDR1 LNHDA, CDR2 SQIVND (reference sequence). The CDR3 is 14 amino acids.

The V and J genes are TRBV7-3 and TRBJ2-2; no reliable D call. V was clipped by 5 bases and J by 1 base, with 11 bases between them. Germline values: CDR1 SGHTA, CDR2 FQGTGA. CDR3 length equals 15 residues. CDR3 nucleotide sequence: TGTGCCAGCAGCCCCCGGACGGGGAACACCGGGGAGCTGTTTTTT. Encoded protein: CASSPRTGNTGELFF. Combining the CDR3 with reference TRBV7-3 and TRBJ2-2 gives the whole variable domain GAGVSQTPSNKVTEKGKYVELRCDPISGHTALYWYRQSLGQGPEFLIYFQGTGAADDSGLPNDRFFAVRPEGSVSTLKIQRTERGDSAVYLCASSPRTGNTGELFFGEGSRLTVL.

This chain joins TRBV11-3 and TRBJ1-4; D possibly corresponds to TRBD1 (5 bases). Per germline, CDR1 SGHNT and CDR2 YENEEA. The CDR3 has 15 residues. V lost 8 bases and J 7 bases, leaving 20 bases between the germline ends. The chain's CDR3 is CASGSAGQGGEKLFF. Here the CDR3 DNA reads TGTGCCAGCGGTTCGGCAGGTCAGGGTGGTGAAAAACTGTTTTTT.

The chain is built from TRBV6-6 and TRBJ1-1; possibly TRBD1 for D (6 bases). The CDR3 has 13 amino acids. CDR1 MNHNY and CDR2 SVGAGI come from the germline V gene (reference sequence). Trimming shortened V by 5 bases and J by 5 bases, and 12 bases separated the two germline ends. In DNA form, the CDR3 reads TGTGCCAGCAGTGTGGGACAAATTACTGAAGCTTTCTTT. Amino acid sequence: CASSVGQITEAFF.

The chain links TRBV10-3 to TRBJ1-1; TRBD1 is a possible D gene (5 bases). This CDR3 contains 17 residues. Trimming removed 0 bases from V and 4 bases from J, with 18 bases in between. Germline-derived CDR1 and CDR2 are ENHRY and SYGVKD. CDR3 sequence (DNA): TGTGCCATCAGTGAGTCGTATTCGGGGGGATCGGGCACTGAAGCTTTCTTT. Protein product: CAISESYSGGSGTEAFF.

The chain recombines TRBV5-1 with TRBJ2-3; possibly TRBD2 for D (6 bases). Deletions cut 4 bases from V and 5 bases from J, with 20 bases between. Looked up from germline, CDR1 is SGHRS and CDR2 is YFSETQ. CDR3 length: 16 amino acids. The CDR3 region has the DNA TGCGCCAGCAGCCTAGAACGACTAGGCGTTATAGATACGCAGTATTTT. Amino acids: CASSLERLGVIDTQYF.

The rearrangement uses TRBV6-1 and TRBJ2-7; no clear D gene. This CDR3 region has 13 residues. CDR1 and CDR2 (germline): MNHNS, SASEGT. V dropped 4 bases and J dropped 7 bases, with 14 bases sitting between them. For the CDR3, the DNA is TGTGCCAGCAGTGCCGGGTCCCCTAGGGAGCAGTACTTC. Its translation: CASSAGSPREQYF.

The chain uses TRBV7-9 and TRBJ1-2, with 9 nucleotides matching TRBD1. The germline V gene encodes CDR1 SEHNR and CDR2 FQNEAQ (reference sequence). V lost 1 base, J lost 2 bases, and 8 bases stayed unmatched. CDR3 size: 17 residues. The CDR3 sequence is CASSLGSPGQGNYGYTF. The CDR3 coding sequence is TGTGCCAGCAGCTTAGGATCCCCGGGACAGGGAAACTATGGCTACACCTTC.

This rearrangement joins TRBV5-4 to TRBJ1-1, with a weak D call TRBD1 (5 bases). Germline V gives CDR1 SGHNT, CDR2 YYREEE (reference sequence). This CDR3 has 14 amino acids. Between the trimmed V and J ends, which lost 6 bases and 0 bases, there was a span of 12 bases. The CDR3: CASNRDGLNTEAFF. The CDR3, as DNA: TGTGCCAGCAACCGGGACGGCTTGAACACTGAAGCTTTCTTT.

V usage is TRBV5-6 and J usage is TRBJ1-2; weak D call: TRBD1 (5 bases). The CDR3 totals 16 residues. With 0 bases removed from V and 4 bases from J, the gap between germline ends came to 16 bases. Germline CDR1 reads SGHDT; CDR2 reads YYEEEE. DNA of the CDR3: TGTGCCAGCAGCTTGGCCGGGACGTACGGGGGCTATGGCTACACCTTC. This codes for CASSLAGTYGGYGYTF.

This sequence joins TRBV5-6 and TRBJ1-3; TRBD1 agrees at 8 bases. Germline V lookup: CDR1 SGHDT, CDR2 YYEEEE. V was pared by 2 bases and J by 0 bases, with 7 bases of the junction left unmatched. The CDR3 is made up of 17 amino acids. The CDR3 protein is CASSFYTGGFSGNTIYF. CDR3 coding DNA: TGTGCCAGCAGCTTTTACACAGGGGGATTCTCTGGAAACACCATATATTTT.

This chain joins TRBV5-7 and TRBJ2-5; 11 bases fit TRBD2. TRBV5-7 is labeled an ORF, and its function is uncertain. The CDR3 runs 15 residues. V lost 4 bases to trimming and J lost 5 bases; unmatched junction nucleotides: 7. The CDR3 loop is CASSLTSGGGETQYF. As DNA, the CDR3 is TGTGCCAGCAGCCTCACTAGCGGGGGAGGGGAGACCCAGTACTTC.

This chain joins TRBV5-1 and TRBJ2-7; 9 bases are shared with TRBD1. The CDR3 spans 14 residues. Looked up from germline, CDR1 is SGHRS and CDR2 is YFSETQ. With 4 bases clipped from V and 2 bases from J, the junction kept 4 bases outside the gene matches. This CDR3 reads CASSPGTGTYEQYF. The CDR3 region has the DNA TGCGCCAGCAGCCCCGGGACAGGGACCTACGAGCAGTACTTC.

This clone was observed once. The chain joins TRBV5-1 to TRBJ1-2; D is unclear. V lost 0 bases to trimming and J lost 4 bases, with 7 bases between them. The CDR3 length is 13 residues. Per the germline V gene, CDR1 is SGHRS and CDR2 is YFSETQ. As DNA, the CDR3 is TGCGCCAGCAGCTTGGAAGGGAGCTATGGCTACACCTTC. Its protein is CASSLEGSYGYTF.

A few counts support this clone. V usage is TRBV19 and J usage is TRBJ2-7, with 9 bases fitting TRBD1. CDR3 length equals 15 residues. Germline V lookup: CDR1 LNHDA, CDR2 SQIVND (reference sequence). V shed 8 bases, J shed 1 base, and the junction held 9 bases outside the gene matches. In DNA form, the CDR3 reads TGTGCCAGTCAGAGTGGACAGGGGACGTCCTACGAGCAGTACTTC. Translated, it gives CASQSGQGTSYEQYF.

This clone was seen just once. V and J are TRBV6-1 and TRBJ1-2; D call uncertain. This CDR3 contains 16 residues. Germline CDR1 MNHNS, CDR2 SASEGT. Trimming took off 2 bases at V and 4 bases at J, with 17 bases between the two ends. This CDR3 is CASSEQPPGGSYGYTF. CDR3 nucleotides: TGTGCCAGCAGTGAACAACCCCCGGGAGGGAGCTATGGCTACACCTTC.

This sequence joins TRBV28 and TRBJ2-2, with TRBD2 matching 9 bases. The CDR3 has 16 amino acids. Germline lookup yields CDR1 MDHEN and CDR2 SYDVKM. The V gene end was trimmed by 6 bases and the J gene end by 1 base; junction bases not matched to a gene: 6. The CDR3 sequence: CASSRGLALNTGELFF. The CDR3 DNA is TGTGCCAGCAGCCGCGGACTAGCGCTGAACACCGGGGAGCTGTTTTTT.

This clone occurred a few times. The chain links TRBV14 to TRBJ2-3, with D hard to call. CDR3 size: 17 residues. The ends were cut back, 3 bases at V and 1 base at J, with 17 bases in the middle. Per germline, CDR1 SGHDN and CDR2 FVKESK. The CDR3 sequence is CASSHKFRPRGTDTQYF. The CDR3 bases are TGTGCCAGCAGCCATAAGTTTAGACCAAGGGGCACAGATACGCAGTATTTT.

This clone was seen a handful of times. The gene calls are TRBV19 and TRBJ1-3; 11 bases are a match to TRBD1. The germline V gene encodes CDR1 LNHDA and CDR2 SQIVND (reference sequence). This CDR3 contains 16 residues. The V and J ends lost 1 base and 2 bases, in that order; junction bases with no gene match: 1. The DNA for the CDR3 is TGTGCCAGTAGTATAGTGGACAGGGGGCCTGGAAACACCATATATTTT. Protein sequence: CASSIVDRGPGNTIYF.

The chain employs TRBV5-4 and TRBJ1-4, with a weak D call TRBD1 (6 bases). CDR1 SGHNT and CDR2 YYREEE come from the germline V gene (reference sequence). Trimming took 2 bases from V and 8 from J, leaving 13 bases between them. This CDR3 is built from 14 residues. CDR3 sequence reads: CASSFGGRGEKLFF. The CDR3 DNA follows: TGTGCCAGCAGCTTCGGGGGGCGCGGCGAAAAACTGTTTTTT.

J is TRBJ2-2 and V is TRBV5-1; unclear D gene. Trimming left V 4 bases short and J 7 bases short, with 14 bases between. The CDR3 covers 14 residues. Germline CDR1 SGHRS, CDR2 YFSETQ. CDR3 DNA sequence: TGCGCCAGCAGCCTGGACCCCGTAGGCGGGGAGCTGTTTTTT. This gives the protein CASSLDPVGGELFF. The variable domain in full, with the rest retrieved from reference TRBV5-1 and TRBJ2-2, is KAGVTQTPRYLIKTRGQQVTLSCSPISGHRSVSWYQQTPGQGLQFLFEYFSETQRNKGNFPGRFSGRQFSNSRSEMNVSTLELGDSALYLCASSLDPVGGELFFGEGSRLTVL.

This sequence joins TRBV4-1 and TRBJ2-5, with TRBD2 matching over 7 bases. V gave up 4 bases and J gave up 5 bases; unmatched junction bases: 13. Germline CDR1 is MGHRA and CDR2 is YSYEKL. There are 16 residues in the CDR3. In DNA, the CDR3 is TGCGCCAGCAGCCCTTACCAAGCGGGGTTGGCGGAGACCCAGTACTTC. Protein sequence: CASSPYQAGLAETQYF.

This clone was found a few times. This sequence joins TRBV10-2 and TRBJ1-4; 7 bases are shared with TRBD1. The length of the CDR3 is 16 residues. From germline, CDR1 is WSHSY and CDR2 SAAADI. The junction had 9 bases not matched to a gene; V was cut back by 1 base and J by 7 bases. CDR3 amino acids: CASSEYSGTAVEKLFF. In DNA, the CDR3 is TGCGCCAGCAGTGAGTATTCCGGGACAGCCGTTGAAAAACTGTTTTTT.